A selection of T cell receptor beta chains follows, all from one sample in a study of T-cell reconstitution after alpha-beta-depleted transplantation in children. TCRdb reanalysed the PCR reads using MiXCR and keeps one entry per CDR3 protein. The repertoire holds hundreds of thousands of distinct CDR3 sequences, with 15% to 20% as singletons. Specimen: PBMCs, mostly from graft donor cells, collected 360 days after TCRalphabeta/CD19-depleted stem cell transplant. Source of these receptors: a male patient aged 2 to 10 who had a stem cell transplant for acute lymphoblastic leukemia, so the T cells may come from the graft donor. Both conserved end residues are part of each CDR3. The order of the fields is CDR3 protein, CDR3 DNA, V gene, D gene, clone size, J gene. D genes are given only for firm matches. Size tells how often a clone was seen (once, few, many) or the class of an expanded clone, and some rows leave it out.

CDR3 protein: CSVRRRGPFFITDTQYF
CDR3 DNA: TGCAGCGTTCGACGTCGGGGACCCTTTTTTATTACAGATACGCAGTATTTT
V gene: TRBV29-1
D gene: NA
clone size: few
J gene: TRBJ2-3

CDR3 protein: CASSEGPGLTKNIQYF
CDR3 DNA: TGTGCCAGCAGCGAGGGGCCAGGACTTACCAAAAACATTCAGTACTTC
V gene: TRBV7-9
D gene: NA
clone size: NA
J gene: TRBJ2-4

CDR3 protein: CASNLGPPYEQYF
CDR3 DNA: TGTGCCAGCAATCTAGGGCCACCCTACGAGCAGTACTTC
V gene: TRBV6-2/TRBV6-3
D gene: NA
clone size: NA
J gene: TRBJ2-7

CDR3 protein: CASSIRLVRTGHTEAFF
CDR3 DNA: TGTGCCAGCAGCATACGGCTCGTTCGGACCGGCCACACTGAAGCTTTCTTT
V gene: TRBV13
D gene: NA
clone size: NA
J gene: TRBJ1-1

CDR3 protein: CASSPVTSATDTQYF
CDR3 DNA: TGTGCCAGCAGTCCAGTGACTAGCGCCACAGATACGCAGTATTTT
V gene: TRBV28
D gene: TRBD2
clone size: NA
J gene: TRBJ2-3

CDR3 protein: CASSQDQADTQYF
CDR3 DNA: TGTGCCAGCAGCCAAGATCAAGCAGATACGCAGTATTTT
V gene: TRBV4-2
D gene: NA
clone size: few
J gene: TRBJ2-3

CDR3 protein: CASSAGLAGVGYNEQFF
CDR3 DNA: TGTGCCAGCAGCGCGGGACTAGCGGGAGTAGGTTACAATGAGCAGTTCTTC
V gene: TRBV5-6
D gene: TRBD2
clone size: few
J gene: TRBJ2-1

CDR3 protein: CATSDPGTGRETQYF
CDR3 DNA: TGTGCCACCAGTGACCCAGGGACAGGGAGAGAGACCCAGTACTTC
V gene: TRBV24-1
D gene: TRBD1
clone size: many
J gene: TRBJ2-5

CDR3 protein: CSASIPGRYSNQPQHF
CDR3 DNA: TGCAGTGCTAGTATTCCCGGACGGTATAGCAATCAGCCCCAGCATTTT
V gene: TRBV20-1
D gene: NA
clone size: NA
J gene: TRBJ1-5

CDR3 protein: CASSVGTSGIYEQFF
CDR3 DNA: TGTGCCAGCAGCGTAGGGACTAGCGGGATCTATGAGCAGTTCTTC
V gene: TRBV9
D gene: TRBD2
clone size: few
J gene: TRBJ2-1

CDR3 protein: CASSLVSGATGELFF
CDR3 DNA: TGTGCCAGCAGCTTAGTATCTGGGGCCACCGGGGAGCTGTTTTTT
V gene: TRBV7-8
D gene: NA
clone size: few
J gene: TRBJ2-2

CDR3 protein: CASSPHDRGSYTSGNQPQHF
CDR3 DNA: TGTGCCAGCAGCCCTCATGACAGGGGATCGTACACGTCAGGCAATCAGCCCCAGCATTTT
V gene: TRBV12-3/TRBV12-4
D gene: TRBD1
clone size: NA
J gene: TRBJ1-5

CDR3 protein: CASSRDRGNTEAFF
CDR3 DNA: TGTGCCAGCAGTAGGGACAGGGGGAACACTGAAGCTTTCTTT
V gene: TRBV12-3/TRBV12-4
D gene: TRBD1
clone size: NA
J gene: TRBJ1-1

CDR3 protein: CASSLREFKNIQYF
CDR3 DNA: TGCGCCAGCAGCTTGCGGGAATTCAAAAACATTCAGTACTTC
V gene: TRBV5-1
D gene: NA
clone size: many
J gene: TRBJ2-4

CDR3 protein: CASAAPRGIQYF
CDR3 DNA: TGTGCCAGCGCGGCACCACGTGGCATTCAGTACTTC
V gene: TRBV6-5
D gene: NA
clone size: many
J gene: TRBJ2-4

CDR3 protein: CASSVTGDQPQHF
CDR3 DNA: TGCGCCAGCAGCGTTACAGGTGATCAGCCCCAGCATTTT
V gene: TRBV5-1
D gene: NA
clone size: NA
J gene: TRBJ1-5

CDR3 protein: CASSLALYQREIDEQFF
CDR3 DNA: TGTGCCAGCAGCTTGGCCCTGTATCAGCGGGAGATCGATGAGCAGTTCTTC
V gene: TRBV5-4
D gene: TRBD2
clone size: NA
J gene: TRBJ2-1

CDR3 protein: CASSLPSGKNTGELFF
CDR3 DNA: TGTGCCAGCAGCTTACCTAGCGGGAAGAACACCGGGGAGCTGTTTTTT
V gene: TRBV5-6
D gene: TRBD2
clone size: NA
J gene: TRBJ2-2

CDR3 protein: CSVEGGIGTSGGPSYEQYF
CDR3 DNA: TGCAGCGTTGAAGGGGGCATCGGGACTAGCGGGGGACCCTCCTACGAGCAGTACTTC
V gene: TRBV29-1
D gene: TRBD2
clone size: NA
J gene: TRBJ2-7

CDR3 protein: CASSLRPGEKLFF
CDR3 DNA: TGTGCCAGCAGTCTCCGACCCGGTGAAAAACTGTTTTTT
V gene: TRBV27
D gene: NA
clone size: NA
J gene: TRBJ1-4

CDR3 protein: CSVDYWGGTQYF
CDR3 DNA: TGCAGCGTTGATTACTGGGGGGGGACCCAGTACTTC
V gene: TRBV29-1
D gene: TRBD2
clone size: many
J gene: TRBJ2-5

CDR3 protein: CASSHDYGGRETQYF
CDR3 DNA: TGTGCCAGCAGCCATGACTATGGGGGACGAGAGACCCAGTACTTC
V gene: TRBV4-2
D gene: NA
clone size: many
J gene: TRBJ2-5

CDR3 protein: CASSLLTGQADTQYF
CDR3 DNA: TGCGCCAGCAGCCTGTTAACGGGACAGGCAGATACGCAGTATTTT
V gene: TRBV5-1
D gene: TRBD1
clone size: few
J gene: TRBJ2-3

CDR3 protein: CASTDKARYEQYF
CDR3 DNA: TGTGCCAGCACCGACAAGGCACGCTACGAGCAGTACTTC
V gene: TRBV6-6
D gene: NA
clone size: few
J gene: TRBJ2-7

CDR3 protein: CASSQRGLAGGQIFEQFF
CDR3 DNA: TGCGCCAGCAGCCAACGGGGACTAGCGGGAGGGCAGATCTTTGAGCAGTTCTTC
V gene: TRBV4-3
D gene: TRBD2
clone size: few
J gene: TRBJ2-1

CDR3 protein: CASSPRGQTYSNQPQHF
CDR3 DNA: TGTGCCAGCAGCCCTCGTGGACAGACTTATAGCAATCAGCCCCAGCATTTT
V gene: TRBV5-5
D gene: NA
clone size: few
J gene: TRBJ1-5

CDR3 protein: CASSLRLAGREDEQFF
CDR3 DNA: TGCGCCAGCAGCCTACGACTAGCGGGGAGGGAGGATGAGCAGTTCTTC
V gene: TRBV5-1
D gene: TRBD2
clone size: few
J gene: TRBJ2-1

CDR3 protein: CASSNIFFSGNTIYF
CDR3 DNA: TGTGCCAGCAGCAATATCTTCTTCTCTGGAAACACCATATATTTT
V gene: TRBV28
D gene: NA
clone size: few
J gene: TRBJ1-3

CDR3 protein: CAIISGRTNEQFF
CDR3 DNA: TGTGCCATCATTAGCGGGAGGACCAATGAGCAGTTCTTC
V gene: TRBV10-3
D gene: TRBD2
clone size: many
J gene: TRBJ2-1

CDR3 protein: CASSLGQGAYQPQHF
CDR3 DNA: TGTGCCAGCAGTTTAGGGCAGGGGGCTTATCAGCCCCAGCATTTT
V gene: TRBV12-3/TRBV12-4
D gene: TRBD1
clone size: many
J gene: TRBJ1-5

CDR3 protein: CASSLFYEQFF
CDR3 DNA: TGTGCCAGCAGTTTATTTTATGAGCAGTTCTTC
V gene: TRBV28
D gene: NA
clone size: NA
J gene: TRBJ2-1

CDR3 protein: CSAREGQANEKLFF
CDR3 DNA: TGCAGTGCTAGAGAAGGACAGGCTAATGAAAAACTGTTTTTT
V gene: TRBV20-1
D gene: TRBD1
clone size: few
J gene: TRBJ1-4

CDR3 protein: CASSDGLIEINEQFF
CDR3 DNA: TGTGCCAGCAGTGACGGGCTGATCGAGATCAATGAGCAGTTCTTC
V gene: TRBV25-1
D gene: NA
clone size: NA
J gene: TRBJ2-1

CDR3 protein: CSARDPRLAGSNEQFF
CDR3 DNA: TGCAGTGCTAGAGATCCCCGACTAGCGGGTAGCAATGAGCAGTTCTTC
V gene: TRBV20-1
D gene: TRBD2
clone size: NA
J gene: TRBJ2-1

CDR3 protein: CASSHTILAGRNIQYF
CDR3 DNA: TGCGCCAGCAGCCACACTATACTAGCGGGAAGAAACATTCAGTACTTC
V gene: TRBV4-3
D gene: TRBD2
clone size: NA
J gene: TRBJ2-4

CDR3 protein: CASSLAQTSGNTGELFF
CDR3 DNA: TGTGCCAGCAGTTTAGCGCAGACTAGCGGCAACACCGGGGAGCTGTTTTTT
V gene: TRBV12-3/TRBV12-4
D gene: TRBD2
clone size: few
J gene: TRBJ2-2

CDR3 protein: CASSSDRKPTNEQFF
CDR3 DNA: TGTGCCAGCAGCTCGGACAGGAAGCCTACGAATGAGCAGTTCTTC
V gene: TRBV11-3
D gene: TRBD1
clone size: NA
J gene: TRBJ2-1

CDR3 protein: CASSPHGSSSYNEQFF
CDR3 DNA: TGTGCCAGCAGTCCGCACGGATCATCCTCCTACAATGAGCAGTTCTTC
V gene: TRBV12-3/TRBV12-4
D gene: NA
clone size: NA
J gene: TRBJ2-1

CDR3 protein: CASSPNYPTNEKLFF
CDR3 DNA: TGTGCCAGCAGTCCGAATTATCCAACTAATGAAAAACTGTTTTTT
V gene: TRBV28
D gene: NA
clone size: NA
J gene: TRBJ1-4

CDR3 protein: CASSLAPGQPTDTQYF
CDR3 DNA: TGTGCCAGCAGTTTAGCCCCGGGGCAGCCTACAGATACGCAGTATTTT
V gene: TRBV12-3/TRBV12-4
D gene: NA
clone size: many
J gene: TRBJ2-3

CDR3 protein: CASTRLADTYNEQFF
CDR3 DNA: TGTGCCAGCACTAGACTAGCGGACACTTACAATGAGCAGTTCTTC
V gene: TRBV28
D gene: TRBD2
clone size: few
J gene: TRBJ2-1

CDR3 protein: CSARGVRKQYF
CDR3 DNA: TGCAGTGCTCGGGGCGTCAGGAAACAGTACTTC
V gene: TRBV20-1
D gene: NA
clone size: many
J gene: TRBJ2-5

CDR3 protein: CASSYSANQETQYF
CDR3 DNA: TGTGCCAGCAGTTACTCGGCCAACCAAGAGACCCAGTACTTC
V gene: TRBV6-2/TRBV6-3
D gene: NA
clone size: many
J gene: TRBJ2-5